The count of the clone carrying this TCR beta chain is one. Germline CDR1 is MDHEN and CDR2 is SYDVKM. There are 15 residues in the CDR3. With 6 bases removed from V and 5 bases from J, the gap between germline ends came to 17 bases. The data were taken from a study of blood T cell repertoires in COVID-19. Study in general: Each recovered donor of Cohort 3 presented with two negative PCRs, clearance, or symptom resolution. From T cells, B-cell-depleted T cells, or PBMCs came the material, which was cDNA or gDNA.

Participants were placed into cohorts based on the clinical history they reported. Per the study methods: Estimation of nucleated cell counts relied on the amplification of reference gene primers. Using immunoSEQ multiplex PCR, the repertoire was profiled, and TCRdb retains in-frame clones only, with some absent. V and J calls and clone size come straight from that table; D and trimming were deduced from the DNA. The sample lists hundreds of thousands of clones, roughly nine tenths occurring once. The sequence was collected from a woman aged 45-59 years in a cohort exposed to, infected with or recovered from COVID-19 (not recorded which). This rearrangement joins TRBV28 to TRBJ1-5; D may be TRBD1 (5 bases). Sequencing used PBMCs or T cells enriched from blood (not recorded which). In DNA, the CDR3 is TGTGCCAGCAGCCCACTCCGGGGGGTGCATCAGCCCCAGCATTTT. Protein sequence: CASSPLRGVHQPQHF.